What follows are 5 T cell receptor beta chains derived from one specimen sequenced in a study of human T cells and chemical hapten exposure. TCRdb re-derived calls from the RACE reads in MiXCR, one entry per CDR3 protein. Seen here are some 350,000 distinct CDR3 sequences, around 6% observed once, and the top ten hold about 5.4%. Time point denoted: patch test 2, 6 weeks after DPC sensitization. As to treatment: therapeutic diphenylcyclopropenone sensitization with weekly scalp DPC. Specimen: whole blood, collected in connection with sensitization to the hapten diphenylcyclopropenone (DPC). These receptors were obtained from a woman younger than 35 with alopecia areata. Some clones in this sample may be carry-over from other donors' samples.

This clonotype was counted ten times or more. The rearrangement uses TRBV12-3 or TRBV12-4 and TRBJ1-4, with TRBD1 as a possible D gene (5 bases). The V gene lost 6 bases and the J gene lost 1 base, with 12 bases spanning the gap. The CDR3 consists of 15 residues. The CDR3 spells CASRTGTRTNEKLFF. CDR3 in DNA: TGTGCCAGCAGAACCGGGACCCGAACTAATGAAAAACTGTTTTTT.

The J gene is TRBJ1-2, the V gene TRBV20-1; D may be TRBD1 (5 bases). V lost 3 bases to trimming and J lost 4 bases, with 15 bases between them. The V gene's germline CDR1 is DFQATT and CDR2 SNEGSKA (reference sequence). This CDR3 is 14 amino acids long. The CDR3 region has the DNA TGCAGTGCTAGTACTCCCGGGGGTAGCTATGGCTACACCTTC. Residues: CSASTPGGSYGYTF.

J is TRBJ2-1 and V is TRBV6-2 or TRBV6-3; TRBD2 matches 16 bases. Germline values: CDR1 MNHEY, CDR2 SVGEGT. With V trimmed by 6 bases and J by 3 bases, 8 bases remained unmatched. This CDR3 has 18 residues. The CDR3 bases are TGTGCCAGCAGCCTCCCGGGACTAGCGGGGGGGCTCTACAATGAGCAGTTCTTC. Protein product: CASSLPGLAGGLYNEQFF.

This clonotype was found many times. As DNA, the CDR3 is TGCGCCAGCAGCTGGGAATGGGGCCCGAACACTGAAGCTTTCTTT. This gives the protein CASSWEWGPNTEAFF. The chain employs TRBV5-1 and TRBJ1-1, with D possibly TRBD1 on 5 matching bases. The CDR3 contains 15 residues. Germline lookup yields CDR1 SGHRS and CDR2 YFSETQ. The V end lost 3 bases, the J end lost 1 base, and 13 bases lay between the germline ends.

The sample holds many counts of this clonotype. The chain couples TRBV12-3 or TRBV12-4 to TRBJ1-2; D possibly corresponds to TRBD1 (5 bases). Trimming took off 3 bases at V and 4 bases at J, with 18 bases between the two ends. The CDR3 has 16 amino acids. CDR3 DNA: TGTGCCAGCAGTTTTCCGGGGACGTTTGAACTCTATGGCTACACCTTC. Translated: CASSFPGTFELYGYTF.